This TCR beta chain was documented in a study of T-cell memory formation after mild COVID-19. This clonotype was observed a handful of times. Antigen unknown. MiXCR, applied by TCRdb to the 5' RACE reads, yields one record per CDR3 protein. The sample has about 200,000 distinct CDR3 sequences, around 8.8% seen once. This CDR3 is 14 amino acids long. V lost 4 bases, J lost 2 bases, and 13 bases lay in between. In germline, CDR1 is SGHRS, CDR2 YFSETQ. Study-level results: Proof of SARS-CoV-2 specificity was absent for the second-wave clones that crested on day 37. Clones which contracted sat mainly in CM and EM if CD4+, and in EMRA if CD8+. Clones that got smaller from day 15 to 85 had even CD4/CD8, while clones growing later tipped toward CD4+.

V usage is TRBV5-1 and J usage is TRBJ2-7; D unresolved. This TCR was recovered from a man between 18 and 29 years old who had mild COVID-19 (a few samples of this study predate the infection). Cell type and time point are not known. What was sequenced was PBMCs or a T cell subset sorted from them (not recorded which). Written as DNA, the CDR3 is TGCGCCAGCAGCCTGGAGACGAGAACCTACGAGCAGTACTTC. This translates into CASSLETRTYEQYF.